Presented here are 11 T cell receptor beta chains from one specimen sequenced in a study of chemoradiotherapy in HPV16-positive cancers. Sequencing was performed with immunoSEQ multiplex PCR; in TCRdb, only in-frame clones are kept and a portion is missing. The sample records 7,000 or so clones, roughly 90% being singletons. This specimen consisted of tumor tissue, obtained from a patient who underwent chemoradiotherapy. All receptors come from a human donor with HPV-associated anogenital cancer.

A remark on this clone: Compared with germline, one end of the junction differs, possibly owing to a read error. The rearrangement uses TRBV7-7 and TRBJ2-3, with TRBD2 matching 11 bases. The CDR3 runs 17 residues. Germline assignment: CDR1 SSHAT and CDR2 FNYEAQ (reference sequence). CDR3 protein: CASSPGTSGSRTDTQYF. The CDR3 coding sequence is TGTGCTAGCAGCCCCGGGACTAGCGGATCCCGCACAGATACGCAGTATTTT.

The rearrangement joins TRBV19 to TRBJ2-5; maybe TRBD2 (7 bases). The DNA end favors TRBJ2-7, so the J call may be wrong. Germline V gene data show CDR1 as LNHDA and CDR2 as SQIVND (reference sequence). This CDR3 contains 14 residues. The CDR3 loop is CASSIGGAAYEQYF. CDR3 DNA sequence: TGTGCCAGTAGTATTGGGGGGGCAGCCTACGAGCAGTACTTC.

CDR3 sequence reads: CASSAANYGYTF. The DNA for the CDR3 is TGTGCCAGCAGCGCAGCTAACTATGGCTACACCTTC. The chain is built from TRBV7-2 and TRBJ1-2; D gene ambiguous. Germline V lookup: CDR1 SGHTA, CDR2 FQGNSA. The CDR3 runs 12 residues. Trimming took off 5 bases at V and 0 bases at J, with 4 bases between the two ends.

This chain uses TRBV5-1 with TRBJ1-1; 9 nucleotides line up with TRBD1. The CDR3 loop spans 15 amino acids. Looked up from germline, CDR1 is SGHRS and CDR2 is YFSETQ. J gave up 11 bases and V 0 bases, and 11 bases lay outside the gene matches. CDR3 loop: CASSLGNDRGWMAFF. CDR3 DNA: TGCGCCAGCAGCTTGGGAAATGACAGGGGGTGGATGGCTTTCTTT. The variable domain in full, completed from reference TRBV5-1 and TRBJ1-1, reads KAGVTQTPRYLIKTRGQQVTLSCSPISGHRSVSWYQQTPGQGLQFLFEYFSETQRNKGNFPGRFSGRQFSNSRSEMNVSTLELGDSALYLCASSLGNDRGWMAFFGQGTRLTVV.

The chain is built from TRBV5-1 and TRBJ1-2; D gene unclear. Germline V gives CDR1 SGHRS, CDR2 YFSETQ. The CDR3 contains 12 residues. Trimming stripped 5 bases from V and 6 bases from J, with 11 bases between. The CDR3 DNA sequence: TGCGCCAGCAGTCCGAACCGTCATGGCTACACCTTC. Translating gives CASSPNRHGYTF.

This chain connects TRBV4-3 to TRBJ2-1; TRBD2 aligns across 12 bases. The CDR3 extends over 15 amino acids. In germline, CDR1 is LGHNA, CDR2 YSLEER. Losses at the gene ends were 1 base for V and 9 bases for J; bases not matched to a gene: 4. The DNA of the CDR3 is TGCGCCAGCAGCCAAGCTGTACTAGCGGGAGGTGAGCAGTTCTTC. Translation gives CASSQAVLAGGEQFF.

CDR3 residues: CASSLSGDSEAFF. The DNA of the CDR3 is TGTGCCAGCAGCTTATCAGGGGACTCTGAAGCTTTCTTT. The genes are TRBV7-2 and TRBJ1-1; D is possibly TRBD1 (6 bases). V was pared by 2 bases and J by 6 bases, with 10 bases between. The CDR3 length is 13 residues. Per the germline V gene, CDR1 is SGHTA and CDR2 is FQGNSA.

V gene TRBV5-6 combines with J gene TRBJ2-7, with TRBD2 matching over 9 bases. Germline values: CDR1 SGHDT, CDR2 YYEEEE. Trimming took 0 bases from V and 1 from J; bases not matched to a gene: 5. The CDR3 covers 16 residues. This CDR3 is CASSLVSAGGSYEQYF. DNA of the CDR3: TGTGCCAGCAGCTTGGTTTCAGCGGGAGGTTCCTACGAGCAGTACTTC. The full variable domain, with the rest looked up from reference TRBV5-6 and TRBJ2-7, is DAGVTQSPTHLIKTRGQQVTLRCSPKSGHDTVSWYQQALGQGPQFIFQYYEEEERQRGNFPDRFSGHQFPNYSSELNVNALLLGDSALYLCASSLVSAGGSYEQYFGPGTRLTVT.

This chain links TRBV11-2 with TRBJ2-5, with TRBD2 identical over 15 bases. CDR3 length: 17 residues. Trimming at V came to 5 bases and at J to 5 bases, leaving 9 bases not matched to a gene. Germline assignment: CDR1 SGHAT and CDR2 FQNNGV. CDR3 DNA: TGTGCCAGCAGCCCATGGACTAGCGGGAGGGCCCGGGAGACCCAGTACTTC. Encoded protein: CASSPWTSGRARETQYF.

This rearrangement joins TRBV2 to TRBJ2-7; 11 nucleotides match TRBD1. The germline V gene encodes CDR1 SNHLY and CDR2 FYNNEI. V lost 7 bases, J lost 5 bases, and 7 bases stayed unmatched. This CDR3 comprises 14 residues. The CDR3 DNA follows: TGTGCCAGCAAACGGGACAGGGGGACCGACGAGCAGTACTTC. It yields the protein CASKRDRGTDEQYF.

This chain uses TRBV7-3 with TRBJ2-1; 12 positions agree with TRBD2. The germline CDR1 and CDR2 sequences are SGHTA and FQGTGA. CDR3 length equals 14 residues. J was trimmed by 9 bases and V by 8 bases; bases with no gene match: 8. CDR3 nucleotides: TGTGCCAGCGGGCTAGCGGGAGGGATGAGTGAGCAGTTCTTC. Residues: CASGLAGGMSEQFF.